Each of the 27 T cell receptor beta chains below was sequenced from the same sample in a study of shared clonotypes between healthy human individuals. Sequencing used immunoSEQ multiplex PCR; TCRdb keeps in-frame clones, though not all of them. Counted here are approximately 980,000 clones, roughly 72% occurring once; the ten biggest clones make up about 1.5%. The specimen sequenced was memory CD4+ T cells sorted from blood. Subset specified: CD45RA-negative fraction. The receptors shown here come from a man between 18 and 29 years old in good health.

This clone showed up just once. The chain joins TRBV2 to TRBJ1-5, with D perhaps matching TRBD1 (6 bases). This CDR3 contains 13 residues. The ends were cut back, 10 bases at V and 5 bases at J, with 15 bases in the middle. Per the germline V gene, CDR1 is SNHLY and CDR2 is FYNNEI. The CDR3 sequence: CATTAGVDQPQHF. In DNA form, the CDR3 reads TGTGCCACCACCGCAGGGGTGGATCAGCCCCAGCATTTT. The full variable domain, completed using reference TRBV2 and TRBJ1-5, is EPEVTQTPSHQVTQMGQEVILRCVPISNHLYFYWYRQILGQKVEFLVSFYNNEISEKSEIFDDQFSVERPDGSNFTLKIRSTKLEDSAMYFCATTAGVDQPQHFGDGTRLSIL.

The rearrangement joins TRBV5-1 to TRBJ2-7; 8 positions match TRBD2. Germline V gives CDR1 SGHRS, CDR2 YFSETQ. V lost 4 bases, J lost 3 bases, and 6 bases stayed unmatched. This CDR3 has 14 amino acids. The DNA of the CDR3 is TGCGCCAGCAGCATGCGGGGGGATGTCTACGAGCAGTACTTC. Protein product: CASSMRGDVYEQYF.

In its sample, this clone was seen a few times. This chain connects TRBV10-3 to TRBJ1-1, with D hard to call. This CDR3 is 13 amino acids long. CDR1 and CDR2 from the germline V gene are ENHRY and SYGVKD. V lost 4 bases, J lost 2 bases, and 8 bases lay in between. CDR3 bases: TGTGCCATCAGTGGGGCTTACAACACTGAAGCTTTCTTT. The encoded protein is CAISGAYNTEAFF.

This clone was observed a handful of times. This chain uses TRBV7-3 with TRBJ1-4; no clear D. This CDR3 is 15 amino acids long. V was shortened by 5 bases and J by 7 bases, with 17 bases between the two germline ends. CDR1 is SGHTA and CDR2 is FQGTGA in the germline V gene. Here the CDR3 reads CASSPWGTEGEKLFF. CDR3 bases: TGTGCCAGCAGCCCCTGGGGTACCGAAGGTGAAAAACTGTTTTTT.

This clone was detected only once. V is TRBV18 and J is TRBJ2-7, with TRBD2 as a possible D gene (5 bases). Germline values: CDR1 KGHSH, CDR2 LQKENI. V was pared by 8 bases and J by 3 bases, with 17 bases between. The CDR3 length is 14 residues. CDR3: CASQDSRMDYEQYF. DNA for the CDR3: TGTGCCAGCCAGGACTCAAGGATGGACTACGAGCAGTACTTC.

This chain connects TRBV5-1 to TRBJ2-2, with D maybe TRBD1 (6 bases). In germline, CDR1 is SGHRS, CDR2 YFSETQ. CDR3 size: 13 residues. V was pared by 4 bases and J by 5 bases, with 9 bases between. CDR3 sequence (DNA): TGCGCCAGCAGCCGTACAGGGACCGGGGAGCTGTTTTTT. It codes for CASSRTGTGELFF.

In its sample, this clone was seen a few times. The rearrangement links TRBV7-2 to TRBJ1-2; no clear D gene. This CDR3 has 14 amino acids. V was pared by 1 base and J by 4 bases, with 10 bases between. The germline V gene has CDR1 SGHTA and CDR2 FQGNSA. DNA of the CDR3: TGTGCCAGCAGCTTAGGAGAGGTGGCCTATGGCTACACCTTC. Translation gives CASSLGEVAYGYTF. Full variable domain (outside the CDR3, taken from reference TRBV7-2 and TRBJ1-2): GAGVSQSPSNKVTEKGKDVELRCDPISGHTALYWYRQSLGQGLEFLIYFQGNSAPDKSGLPSDRFSAERTGGSVSTLTIQRTQQEDSAVYLCASSLGEVAYGYTFGSGTRLTVV.

The chain links TRBV5-6 to TRBJ2-3; D remains unclear. CDR1 and CDR2 from the germline V gene are SGHDT and YYEEEE. Deletions cut 3 bases from V and 6 bases from J, with 11 bases between. This CDR3 has 13 residues. This CDR3 reads CASSSEVWDTQYF. The CDR3 DNA reads TGTGCCAGCAGCTCTGAAGTTTGGGATACGCAGTATTTT.

The rearrangement joins TRBV18 to TRBJ1-5; 10 nucleotides align to TRBD1. This CDR3 is built from 15 residues. Germline lookup yields CDR1 KGHSH and CDR2 LQKENI. Trimming removed 2 bases from V and 6 bases from J; junction bases left unmatched: 4. Here the CDR3 reads CASSPARDRGQPQHF. CDR3 nucleotides: TGTGCCAGCTCACCAGCAAGGGACAGGGGTCAGCCCCAGCATTTT. Full variable domain (outside the CDR3, taken from reference TRBV18 and TRBJ1-5): NAGVMQNPRHLVRRRGQEARLRCSPMKGHSHVYWYRQLPEEGLKFMVYLQKENIIDESGMPKERFSAEFPKEGPSILRIQQVVRGDSAAYFCASSPARDRGQPQHFGDGTRLSIL.

This clone was seen ten or more times. The V and J genes are TRBV27 and TRBJ1-5; D not resolved. This CDR3 contains 15 residues. Germline loops: CDR1 MNHEY, CDR2 SMNVEV (reference sequence). The germline V and J ends were trimmed by 5 bases and 4 bases, with 15 bases remaining between them. The CDR3 here is CASSLGGPGNQPQHF. DNA of the CDR3: TGTGCCAGCAGTCTGGGAGGGCCGGGGAATCAGCCCCAGCATTTT.

The rearrangement joins TRBV28 to TRBJ1-2; no clear D. Germline V lookup: CDR1 MDHEN, CDR2 SYDVKM. CDR3 length equals 12 residues. The germline V and J ends were trimmed by 4 bases and 8 bases, with 11 bases remaining between them. The CDR3 sequence: CASSSSLEGYTF. The CDR3 DNA sequence: TGTGCCAGCAGTTCCTCCCTGGAAGGCTACACCTTC.

The chain uses TRBV5-6 and TRBJ1-4, with D tentatively TRBD1 (5 bases). Germline CDR1 is SGHDT and CDR2 is YYEEEE. This CDR3 is built from 14 residues. V was trimmed by 0 bases and J by 5 bases, leaving 8 bases between them. The CDR3 sequence is CASSLGGENEKLFF. The DNA for the CDR3 is TGTGCCAGCAGCTTGGGAGGGGAGAATGAAAAACTGTTTTTT.

The gene calls are TRBV2 and TRBJ2-7, with 7 bases that match TRBD1. Germline CDR1 SNHLY, CDR2 FYNNEI. V shed 7 bases, J shed 0 bases, and the junction held 9 bases outside the gene matches. CDR3 length equals 15 residues. The CDR3 sequence: CASNDGTESSYEQYF. The CDR3 nucleotides read TGTGCCAGCAACGATGGGACAGAGAGCTCCTACGAGCAGTACTTC.

CDR3 nucleotide sequence: TGTGCCAGCAGCCCCGGACAGGTGGGGGAAGATACGCAGTATTTT. It codes for CASSPGQVGEDTQYF. The V and J genes are TRBV7-9 and TRBJ2-3, with 7 bases lining up with TRBD1. With V trimmed by 5 bases and J by 5 bases, 10 bases remained unmatched. The CDR3 sequence is 15 residues long. Germline V gene data show CDR1 as SEHNR and CDR2 as FQNEAQ (reference sequence).

The chain joins TRBV30 to TRBJ2-1; TRBD2 aligns across 7 bases. Looked up from germline, CDR1 is GTSNPN and CDR2 is SVGIG (reference sequence). The ends lost 3 bases at V and 9 bases at J; junction bases unmatched: 5. The length of the CDR3 is 12 residues. CDR3 in DNA: TGTGCCTGGAGCTTACTAGCGTCTGAGCAGTTCTTC. Its protein product is CAWSLLASEQFF. Full variable domain (remainder filled in from reference TRBV30 and TRBJ2-1): SQTIHQWPATLVQPVGSPLSLECTVEGTSNPNLYWYRQAAGRGLQLLFYSVGIGQISSEVPQNLSASRPQDRQFILSSKKLLLSDSGFYLCAWSLLASEQFFGPGTRLTVL.

This clone has a count of ten or more. The same CDR3 arises from other DNA sequences in this sample as well. The chain carries TRBV15 and TRBJ2-7, with D maybe TRBD2 (6 bases). Trimming left V 3 bases short and J 2 bases short, with 11 bases between. The CDR3 totals 14 residues. CDR1 is LNHNV and CDR2 is YYDKDF in the germline V gene (reference sequence). In DNA, the CDR3 is TGTGCCACCAGCAGGAGGACGGGAGCCTACGAGCAGTACTTC. Translation gives CATSRRTGAYEQYF. Looking up the rest from reference TRBV15 and TRBJ2-7 gives the full variable domain: DAMVIQNPRYQVTQFGKPVTLSCSQTLNHNVMYWYQQKSSQAPKLLFHYYDKDFNNEADTPDNFQSRRPNTSFCFLDIRSPGLGDTAMYLCATSRRTGAYEQYFGPGTRLTVT.

For the CDR3, the DNA is TGTGCCAGCTTACAGGGACGCTCTGGGGCCAACGTCCTGACTTTC. Translated: CASLQGRSGANVLTF. This chain joins TRBV18 and TRBJ2-6; a weak D match, TRBD1 (6 bases). Germline-derived CDR1 and CDR2 are KGHSH and LQKENI. The germline V and J ends were trimmed by 7 bases and 0 bases, with 10 bases remaining between them. This CDR3 is 15 amino acids long.

V is TRBV7-2 and J is TRBJ2-1; possibly TRBD2 for D (6 bases). The germline V gene encodes CDR1 SGHTA and CDR2 FQGNSA. V lost 5 bases and J lost 10, with 21 bases in between. There are 15 residues in the CDR3. The CDR3 DNA follows: TGTGCCAGCAGCACTCCCGGGACTGTTAGTCGAGAGCAGTTCTTC. Its protein product is CASSTPGTVSREQFF.

The J gene is TRBJ2-3, the V gene TRBV6-5; 9 positions agree with TRBD2. Germline-derived CDR1 and CDR2 are MNHEY and SVGAGI. Losses at the gene ends were 6 bases for V and 2 bases for J; bases not matched to a gene: 6. The CDR3 consists of 15 residues. The CDR3, as DNA: TGTGCCAGCAGACGTAGCGGGGGCGTCACAGATACGCAGTATTTT. Protein product: CASRRSGGVTDTQYF.

The genes are TRBV6-5 and TRBJ1-4, with 7 bases identical to TRBD1. J was trimmed by 10 bases and V by 8 bases; bases with no gene match: 16. The germline CDR1 and CDR2 sequences are MNHEY and SVGAGI. CDR3 length equals 15 residues. CDR3 sequence reads: CASQSQGVKKGKLFF. The CDR3 nucleotides are TGTGCCAGCCAATCCCAGGGGGTGAAAAAGGGAAAACTGTTTTTT.

V usage is TRBV18 and J usage is TRBJ2-2; D may be TRBD1 or TRBD2 (6 bases each). This CDR3 comprises 18 residues. Germline CDR1 reads KGHSH; CDR2 reads LQKENI. V lost 4 bases to trimming and J lost 2 bases, with 20 bases between them. The CDR3 nucleotides are TGTGCCAGCTCACTGTGGAGGGCAGACAGGCGAAACACCGGGGAGCTGTTTTTT. It specifies CASSLWRADRRNTGELFF.

Notes on this clone: This sample also contains other DNA sequences that code for the same CDR3. This chain joins TRBV18 and TRBJ2-7; 7 bases fit TRBD1. Trimming took 1 base from V and 4 from J; bases not matched to a gene: 1. Germline loops: CDR1 KGHSH, CDR2 LQKENI. This CDR3 is built from 13 residues. The CDR3 loop is CASSPQGAYEQYF. In DNA form, the CDR3 reads TGTGCCAGCTCACCACAGGGGGCTTACGAGCAGTACTTC.

The chain recombines TRBV5-4 with TRBJ2-3; 9 nucleotides match TRBD2. Per the germline V gene, CDR1 is SGHNT and CDR2 is YYREEE (reference sequence). V lost 1 base and J lost 2; bases outside the gene matches: 5. The CDR3 is made up of 16 amino acids. The CDR3 spells CASSLWLAGITDTQYF. The DNA of the CDR3 is TGTGCCAGCAGCTTGTGGCTAGCGGGAATCACAGATACGCAGTATTTT.

The chain uses TRBV30 and TRBJ1-2; 8 bases agree with TRBD1. From germline, CDR1 is GTSNPN and CDR2 SVGIG (reference sequence). This CDR3 is 13 amino acids long. V lost 0 bases to trimming and J lost 7 bases; unmatched junction nucleotides: 4. In DNA form, the CDR3 reads TGTGCCTGGAGTGTAGACAGGGGCAGTGGCTACACCTTC. Protein sequence: CAWSVDRGSGYTF.

As to this clone: The sample holds other DNA sequences that translate to the same CDR3. The genes are TRBV18 and TRBJ1-3; D not certain. The V end lost 4 bases, the J end lost 0 bases, and 4 bases lay between the germline ends. The CDR3 has 13 residues. Per the germline V gene, CDR1 is KGHSH and CDR2 is LQKENI. CDR3 loop: CASSQSSGNTIYF. For the CDR3, the DNA is TGTGCCAGCTCACAGTCCTCTGGAAACACCATATATTTT. Drawing the rest from reference TRBV18 and TRBJ1-3, the complete variable domain is NAGVMQNPRHLVRRRGQEARLRCSPMKGHSHVYWYRQLPEEGLKFMVYLQKENIIDESGMPKERFSAEFPKEGPSILRIQQVVRGDSAAYFCASSQSSGNTIYFGEGSWLTVV.

V usage is TRBV9 and J usage is TRBJ2-2; D is unresolved. V dropped 5 bases and J dropped 4 bases, with 9 bases sitting between them. The CDR3 is 13 residues long. Germline V gives CDR1 SGDLS, CDR2 YYNGEE. CDR3 amino acids: CASRGKSTGELFF. DNA of the CDR3: TGTGCCAGCAGGGGAAAGAGCACCGGGGAGCTGTTTTTT.

The chain has TRBV11-2 and TRBJ2-7, with D unresolved. The V gene's germline CDR1 is SGHAT and CDR2 FQNNGV. The CDR3 runs to 12 residues. Trimming removed 4 bases at V and 10 bases at J, with 14 bases between. The CDR3 region is CASSSLPRRQYF. In DNA, the CDR3 is TGTGCCAGCAGCTCCCTACCTAGGCGACAGTACTTC.